This TCR beta chain appears in the sequencing data of a study of T-cell reconstitution after alpha-beta-depleted transplantation in children. General study findings and limits: After transplant, high TCRbeta diversity at day 60 in some patients arose from surviving recipient T cells and thymic progenitors.

This clonotype has more than one count but fewer than ten. The antigen is unknown. As it was prepared, the TCRbeta library received unique molecular identifiers. One entry per CDR3 protein, called by TCRdb with MiXCR from the PCR reads. Of under 250,000 distinct CDR3 sequences in the sample, under 30% were seen once. Germline assignment: CDR1 DFQATT and CDR2 SNEGSKA (reference sequence). Trimming cost V 5 bases and J 6 bases, with 5 bases left between them. The CDR3 has 10 amino acids. The material was PBMCs, mostly from graft donor cells, obtained 360 days after TCRalphabeta/CD19-depleted stem cell transplant. This TCR came from a female patient between 2 and 10 years old who had a stem cell transplant for congenital amegakaryocytic thrombocytopenia, so the T cells may come from the graft donor. This chain joins TRBV20-1 and TRBJ2-1; D uncertain. CDR3 sequence: CSADRNEQFF. In DNA, the CDR3 is TGCAGTGCTGACCGCAATGAGCAGTTCTTC.